One sample yielded the 30 T cell receptor beta chains listed below, sequenced in a study of cytomegalovirus exposure and HLA in healthy donors. PCR involved 60 Vbeta and 13 Jbeta primers. Profiling relied on immunoSEQ multiplex PCR, and the TCRdb table lists in-frame clones only, not all of them. The sample lists fewer than 200,000 clones; more than 65% were seen once. The specimen sequenced was PBMCs. The receptors stem from a female donor in good health and CMV-seronegative.

This chain connects TRBV27 to TRBJ2-1, with 8 bases aligning to TRBD2. Germline values: CDR1 MNHEY, CDR2 SMNVEV (reference sequence). Unmatched junction bases numbered 10, after V lost 2 bases and J lost 4 bases. The CDR3 loop spans 17 amino acids. In nucleotides, the CDR3 is TGTGCCAGCAGTTTACCCTCCGGTAGCGGGGTGTACAATGAGCAGTTCTTC. Encoded protein: CASSLPSGSGVYNEQFF.

The rearrangement uses TRBV2 and TRBJ2-7; D unresolved. Germline CDR1 and CDR2: SNHLY and FYNNEI. The CDR3 consists of 13 residues. V was clipped by 3 bases and J by 0 bases, with 6 bases between them. The CDR3 coding sequence is TGTGCCAGCAGTGATGGTAGCTCCTACGAGCAGTACTTC. This sequence encodes CASSDGSSYEQYF. The whole variable domain, remainder taken from reference TRBV2 and TRBJ2-7, is EPEVTQTPSHQVTQMGQEVILRCVPISNHLYFYWYRQILGQKVEFLVSFYNNEISEKSEIFDDQFSVERPDGSNFTLKIRSTKLEDSAMYFCASSDGSSYEQYFGPGTRLTVT.

A word on this clone: The junction departs from germline at one end; a sequencing error may be responsible. Other DNA sequences within the sample encode an identical CDR3. The chain combines TRBV7-6 with TRBJ1-2, with 7 bases matching TRBD1. This CDR3 spans 16 amino acids. Germline values: CDR1 SGHVS, CDR2 FNYEAQ. The CDR3: CASSSLTGKFDYGYTF. The CDR3 bases are TGTGCCAGCAGTTCTTTGACAGGGAAATTTGACTATGGCTACACTTTC.

The chain recombines TRBV21-1 with TRBJ1-2; the DNA was not used to check the table's D call, TRBD1. TRBV21-1 is a recognized pseudogene. The CDR3 has 15 amino acids. The CDR3 region has the DNA TGTGCCAGCAGCAAAGAGAGGACAGGGAGCTATGGCTACACCTTC. Translation gives CASSKERTGSYGYTF.

This rearrangement joins TRBV28 to TRBJ2-3; TRBD2 aligns across 12 bases. V was clipped by 5 bases and J by 3 bases; unmatched bases: 15. Germline CDR1 reads MDHEN; CDR2 reads SYDVKM. The CDR3 covers 19 residues. DNA of the CDR3: TGTGCCAGCAGTAGAATCGGGAGACTAGCGGGAGCGGGGACAGATACGCAGTATTTT. It is translated as CASSRIGRLAGAGTDTQYF.

The V and J genes are TRBV27 and TRBJ1-1; the D gene is possibly TRBD1 (5 bases). The germline V gene has CDR1 MNHEY and CDR2 SMNVEV (reference sequence). V was pared by 5 bases and J by 6 bases, with 13 bases between. CDR3 length: 13 amino acids. Here the CDR3 DNA reads TGTGCCAGCAGTCCTACAGGAGCTGCTGAAGCTTTCTTT. This sequence encodes CASSPTGAAEAFF.

This clone was found once. The chain uses TRBV11-2 and TRBJ2-1; 9 bases are a match to TRBD1. The V gene's germline CDR1 is SGHAT and CDR2 FQNNGV. This CDR3 spans 13 amino acids. Trimming at V came to 3 bases and at J to 9 bases, leaving 3 bases not matched to a gene. The CDR3 region has the DNA TGTGCCAGCAGCTTCGGACAGGGGACTGAGCAGTTCTTC. This encodes CASSFGQGTEQFF.

The chain links TRBV11-2 to TRBJ2-1; 11 bases fit TRBD1. The CDR3 totals 15 residues. V lost 5 bases and J lost 6; bases outside the gene matches: 6. CDR1 SGHAT and CDR2 FQNNGV come from the germline V gene. The CDR3 region is CASSLGQGAGNEQFF. CDR3 nucleotides: TGTGCCAGCAGCCTCGGACAGGGGGCAGGCAATGAGCAGTTCTTC.

The chain is built from TRBV5-1 and TRBJ1-4; D is ambiguous. Germline loops: CDR1 SGHRS, CDR2 YFSETQ. V was clipped by 3 bases and J by 0 bases, with 6 bases between them. This CDR3 has 14 amino acids. For the CDR3, the DNA is TGCGCCAGCAGCTCAAAATCAACTAATGAAAAACTGTTTTTT. It is translated as CASSSKSTNEKLFF.

The V and J genes are TRBV5-1 and TRBJ1-4, with 7 bases lining up with TRBD1. The junction had 5 bases not matched to a gene; V was cut back by 3 bases and J by 3 bases. The CDR3 runs 15 residues. The germline V gene encodes CDR1 SGHRS and CDR2 YFSETQ. CDR3 amino acids: CASSWRDSPNEKLFF. The CDR3 DNA sequence: TGCGCCAGCAGCTGGAGGGACAGCCCTAATGAAAAACTGTTTTTT.

This clone has a handful of counts. The chain couples TRBV20-1 to TRBJ2-5; a possible D gene is TRBD2 (6 bases). The ends were cut back, 7 bases at V and 5 bases at J, with 11 bases in the middle. Germline lookup yields CDR1 DFQATT and CDR2 SNEGSKA (reference sequence). The length of the CDR3 is 11 residues. The CDR3, as DNA: TGCAGTGTACGGAGGGTGGAGACCCAGTACTTC. This encodes CSVRRVETQYF.

V and J are TRBV7-6 and TRBJ1-1, with D hard to call. Trimming cost V 5 bases and J 6 bases, with 13 bases left between them. The CDR3 covers 13 residues. Per germline, CDR1 SGHVS and CDR2 FNYEAQ. CDR3 loop: CASSPRSGSEAFF. DNA of the CDR3: TGTGCCAGCAGCCCCCGGTCCGGGTCTGAAGCTTTCTTT.

The V and J genes are TRBV5-4 and TRBJ2-3, with 7 bases that match TRBD1. CDR1 is SGHNT and CDR2 is YYREEE in the germline V gene (reference sequence). The CDR3 is made up of 14 amino acids. After removal of 3 bases from V and 2 bases from J, the junction contained 3 bases not matched to a gene. The CDR3, as DNA: TGTGCCAGCAGCTGGGACAGAAACACAGATACGCAGTATTTT. Its translation: CASSWDRNTDTQYF.

The chain is built from TRBV5-8 and TRBJ2-5; 9 bases match TRBD2. Germline values: CDR1 SGHTS, CDR2 YDEGEE. V lost 3 bases, J lost 1 base, and 7 bases stayed unmatched. The CDR3 is made up of 16 amino acids. CDR3: CASSSAGGAIQETQYF. CDR3 in DNA: TGTGCCAGCAGCTCTGCGGGGGGGGCCATCCAAGAGACCCAGTACTTC.

J is TRBJ2-2 and V is TRBV11-3, with TRBD1 as a possible D gene (6 bases). Germline lookup yields CDR1 SGHNT and CDR2 YENEEA. The V end was cut by 4 bases, the J end by 0 bases, with 9 bases between. The CDR3 is 15 amino acids. The CDR3 nucleotides are TGTGCCAGCAGCTCGACAGGAACGAACACCGGGGAGCTGTTTTTT. Translation gives CASSSTGTNTGELFF.

The rearrangement links TRBV4-1 to TRBJ1-1; 7 bases agree with TRBD1. The length of the CDR3 is 15 residues. Germline assignment: CDR1 MGHRA and CDR2 YSYEKL. J gave up 1 base and V 0 bases, and 2 bases lay outside the gene matches. The CDR3 is CASSQERTGNTEAFF. CDR3 in DNA: TGCGCCAGCAGCCAAGAGAGGACAGGGAACACTGAAGCTTTCTTT.

This clone was picked up one time. This rearrangement joins TRBV11-3 to TRBJ2-5; TRBD2 might be the D (6 bases). V was shortened by 1 base and J by 3 bases, with 12 bases between the two germline ends. In germline, CDR1 is SGHNT, CDR2 YENEEA. The CDR3 sequence is 15 residues long. The CDR3 nucleotides are TGTGCCAGCAGCTTAGGGGGTGGGGGGAAAGAGACCCAGTACTTC. As protein: CASSLGGGGKETQYF.

This clone has just a few counts. The V call is TRBV7-6, the J call TRBJ2-3; tentatively, D is TRBD2 (6 bases). CDR1 and CDR2 from the germline V gene are SGHVS and FNYEAQ. This CDR3 is 18 amino acids long. Deletions cut 3 bases from V and 1 base from J, with 20 bases between. The CDR3 coding sequence is TGTGCCAGCAGCTTCCTTATAGCGGCCCGGAGTGGCACAGATACGCAGTATTTT. Protein: CASSFLIAARSGTDTQYF.

The chain recombines TRBV29-1 with TRBJ2-3; 15 bases align to TRBD2. Germline V lookup: CDR1 SQVTM, CDR2 ANQGSEA. The junction had 3 bases not matched to a gene; V was cut back by 7 bases and J by 4 bases. This CDR3 has 14 amino acids. The chain's CDR3 is CSARTSGGADTQYF. CDR3 in DNA: TGCAGCGCCCGGACTAGCGGGGGGGCAGATACGCAGTATTTT.

V usage is TRBV7-8 and J usage is TRBJ2-5; 10 nucleotides align to TRBD2. Germline assignment: CDR1 SGHVS and CDR2 FQNEAQ. Unmatched junction bases numbered 13, after V lost 7 bases and J lost 2 bases. The CDR3 is 17 amino acids. DNA for the CDR3: TGTGCCAGCACCCAAAGAGTTGGACTAGCGGTACAAGAGACCCAGTACTTC. This codes for CASTQRVGLAVQETQYF.

This clone occurred a few times. Here the CDR3 reads CSVGKLGGRGSTDTQYF. The CDR3, as DNA: TGCAGCGTTGGAAAATTGGGGGGCAGGGGGAGCACAGATACGCAGTATTTT. V gene TRBV29-1 combines with J gene TRBJ2-3, with D maybe TRBD1 (7 bases). Germline CDR1 and CDR2: SQVTM and ANQGSEA. V was clipped by 4 bases and J by 0 bases, with 20 bases between them. This CDR3 spans 17 amino acids.

Concerning this clone itself: Other nucleotide sequences from this sample produce the same CDR3. The rearrangement uses TRBV25-1 and TRBJ2-7; D is unresolved. The CDR3 has 12 residues. Germline assignment: CDR1 MGHDK and CDR2 SYGVNS. V lost 2 bases and J lost 7, with 9 bases in between. This CDR3 is CASSEVRAEQYF. Written as DNA, the CDR3 is TGTGCCAGCAGTGAAGTCCGAGCGGAGCAGTACTTC.

As regards this clone: The sample holds other DNA sequences that translate to the same CDR3. The V call is TRBV7-9, the J call TRBJ2-3, with D possibly TRBD2 on 5 matching bases. CDR3 length: 13 amino acids. The germline CDR1 and CDR2 sequences are SEHNR and FQNEAQ (reference sequence). The germline V and J ends were trimmed by 6 bases and 1 base, with 8 bases remaining between them. The DNA for the CDR3 is TGTGCCAGCAGACCCGGGGGCACAGATACGCAGTATTTT. It yields the protein CASRPGGTDTQYF.

This clone has a handful of counts. The chain is built from TRBV30 and TRBJ2-5; 10 bases align to TRBD1. The CDR3 is 15 residues long. Germline V CDR1 and CDR2: GTSNPN, SVGIG (reference sequence). The J segment lost 6 bases and the V segment lost 3 bases, leaving 10 bases of the junction unmatched. CDR3 nucleotide sequence: TGTGCCTGGAGCCCCTTGACAGGGGGCCTGAAGACCCAGTACTTC. It specifies CAWSPLTGGLKTQYF.

V gene TRBV19 combines with J gene TRBJ2-1; 8 nucleotides align to TRBD2. This CDR3 contains 16 residues. Germline CDR1 and CDR2: LNHDA and SQIVND (reference sequence). V shed 1 base and J 6 bases; nucleotides not matched to a gene: 8. The CDR3, as DNA: TGTGCCAGTAGTATAGCAGCGGGAGAGGGGCTCAATGAGCAGTTCTTC. Translating gives CASSIAAGEGLNEQFF.

The chain employs TRBV28 and TRBJ1-2; 7 bases map to TRBD1. This CDR3 comprises 17 residues. Trimming at V came to 6 bases and at J to 0 bases, leaving 13 bases not matched to a gene. Germline CDR1 reads MDHEN; CDR2 reads SYDVKM. CDR3 in amino acids: CASSRKEHRGSNYGYTF. The CDR3 DNA follows: TGTGCCAGCAGCCGAAAAGAACACAGGGGATCTAACTATGGCTACACCTTC.

This clone has a single count. The gene calls are TRBV29-1 and TRBJ1-1; tentative D call: TRBD1 (5 bases). Germline CDR1 and CDR2: SQVTM and ANQGSEA. CDR3 length equals 12 residues. V was shortened by 4 bases and J by 10 bases, with 16 bases between the two germline ends. The CDR3: CSVGMGGRGAFF. The CDR3 nucleotides read TGCAGCGTTGGGATGGGGGGAAGGGGAGCTTTCTTT.

The V call is TRBV2, the J call TRBJ2-7; 12 positions match TRBD1. In germline, CDR1 is SNHLY, CDR2 FYNNEI. There are 17 residues in the CDR3. V lost 0 bases to trimming and J lost 5 bases; unmatched junction nucleotides: 8. The DNA of the CDR3 is TGTGCCAGCAGTGAAGCGCTGGGACAGGGGGCGAGGAACGAGCAGTACTTC. Translated: CASSEALGQGARNEQYF. Variable domain in full (rest from reference TRBV2 and TRBJ2-7): EPEVTQTPSHQVTQMGQEVILRCVPISNHLYFYWYRQILGQKVEFLVSFYNNEISEKSEIFDDQFSVERPDGSNFTLKIRSTKLEDSAMYFCASSEALGQGARNEQYFGPGTRLTVT.

The chain employs TRBV29-1 and TRBJ2-5; the D is unclear. The DNA end lines up better with TRBJ2-7; the J call may be wrong. The germline V gene has CDR1 SQVTM and CDR2 ANQGSEA. This CDR3 is built from 12 residues. DNA for the CDR3: TGCAGCGTTGAGGTGCCTCCCTACGAGCAGTACTTC. Amino acids: CSVEVPPYEQYF.

The V call is TRBV11-2, the J call TRBJ2-3, with 12 bases aligning to TRBD2. The CDR3 covers 17 residues. With 1 base clipped from V and 2 bases from J, the junction kept 4 bases outside the gene matches. Germline V lookup: CDR1 SGHAT, CDR2 FQNNGV. Written as DNA, the CDR3 is TGTGCCAGCAGCTTAGGGACTAGCGGGATCCTCACAGATACGCAGTATTTT. Amino acid sequence: CASSLGTSGILTDTQYF.